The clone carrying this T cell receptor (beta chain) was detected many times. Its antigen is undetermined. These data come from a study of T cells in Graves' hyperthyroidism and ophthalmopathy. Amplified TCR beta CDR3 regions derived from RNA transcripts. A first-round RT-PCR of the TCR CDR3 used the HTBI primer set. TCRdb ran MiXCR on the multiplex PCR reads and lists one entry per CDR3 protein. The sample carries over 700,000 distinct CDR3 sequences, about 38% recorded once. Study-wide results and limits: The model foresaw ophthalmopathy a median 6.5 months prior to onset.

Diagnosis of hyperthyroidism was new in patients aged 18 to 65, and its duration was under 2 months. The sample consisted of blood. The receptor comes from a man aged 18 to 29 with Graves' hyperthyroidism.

CDR3 coding DNA: TGTGCCAGCAGCTTAGAGGTCCCCTATGGCTACACCTTC. Its translation is CASSLEVPYGYTF. The V call is TRBV7-2, the J call TRBJ1-2, with D unresolved. CDR1 is SGHTA and CDR2 is FQGNSA in the germline V gene. V lost 1 base and J lost 4, with 7 bases in between. The CDR3 is 13 amino acids.